The rows below give T cell receptor beta chains drawn from one sample of a study of memory CD4+ T cells and cytomegalovirus serostatus. The method was immunoSEQ multiplex PCR; TCRdb's version includes in-frame clones alone and lacks a portion of them. The sample includes approximately 50,000 clones, 60% to 80% of them seen just once. Sequenced input: memory CD4+ T cells from blood. All receptors derive from an adult in good health and CMV-seronegative. Both conserved end residues are trimmed from each CDR3. Fields, in order: V gene, CDR3 protein.

TRBV19,ASSGDRGVYEQY
TRBV14,ASSQGLGETQY
TRBV20-1,SAYKADTQY
TRBV5-6,ASSSGVYSGNTIY
TRBV28,ASSFWPVDEQY
TRBV5-6,ASSLDSGANVLT
TRBV9,ASRAGQGAGELF
TRBV9,ASSFGQGANYGYT
TRBV28,ASSSGGHYGYT
TRBV19,ASSVTSGDTDTQY
TRBV4-1,ASSPKGQQNLYEQY
TRBV5-6,ASTWGRRMGGEQY
TRBV5-1,ASSSITGTGRNTEAF
TRBV11-2,ASIPPAGGPFEQF